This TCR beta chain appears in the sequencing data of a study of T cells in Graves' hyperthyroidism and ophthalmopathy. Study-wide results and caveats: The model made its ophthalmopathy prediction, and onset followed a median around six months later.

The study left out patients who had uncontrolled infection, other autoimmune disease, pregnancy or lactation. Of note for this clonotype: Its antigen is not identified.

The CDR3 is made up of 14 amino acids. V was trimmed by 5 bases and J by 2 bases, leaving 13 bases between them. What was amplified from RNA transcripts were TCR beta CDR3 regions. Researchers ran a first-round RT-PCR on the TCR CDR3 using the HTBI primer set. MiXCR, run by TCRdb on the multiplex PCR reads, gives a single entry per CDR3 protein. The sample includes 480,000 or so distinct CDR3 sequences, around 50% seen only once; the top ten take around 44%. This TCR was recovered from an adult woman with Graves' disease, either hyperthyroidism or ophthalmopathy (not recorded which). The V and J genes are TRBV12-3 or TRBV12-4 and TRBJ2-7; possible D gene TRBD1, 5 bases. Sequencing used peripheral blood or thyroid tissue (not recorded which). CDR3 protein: CASSPKGFAYEQYF. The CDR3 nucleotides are TGTGCCAGCAGTCCAAAGGGGTTCGCCTACGAGCAGTACTTC.